This T cell receptor beta chain was sequenced in a study of beta chain features in type 1 diabetes. Study information: Across all samples, some 110 million sorted cells were examined.

Study observations and caveats: Moderate but significant shortening of TCRB CDR3s was recorded in all four CD4+ subsets from Type 1 diabetes patients. With patients and controls alike, PCR might favor shorter templates to an equal degree.

Germline CDR1 reads SQVTM; CDR2 reads ANQGSEA. This CDR3 is built from 17 residues. V was clipped by 4 bases and J by 4 bases; unmatched bases: 15. Concerning this clone: Antigen specificity is unknown.

The investigators reverse transcribed all of the isolated RNA, so they sequenced expressed TCRB transcripts. Produced via immunoSEQ multiplex PCR; TCRdb's table is partial and in-frame only. The repertoire holds hundreds of thousands of clones, 15% to 18% seen once, with 0.093% in the top ten. The sequencing input was naive CD4+ T cells from blood. This receptor was identified in a man aged 18 to 29 in good health. V and J are TRBV29-1 and TRBJ2-2; 7 nucleotides match TRBD1. The CDR3 region has the DNA TGCAGCGTTGGTTCGCGACAGGGAATCGAAGGCACCGGGGAGCTGTTTTTT. Protein product: CSVGSRQGIEGTGELFF.